The clone carrying this T cell receptor beta chain has a handful of counts. These data originate in a study of T-cell reconstitution after alpha-beta-depleted transplantation in children. V gave up 6 bases and J gave up 4 bases; unmatched junction bases: 12. From germline, CDR1 is DFQATT and CDR2 SNEGSKA (reference sequence). This CDR3 is 14 amino acids long. The authors prepared the TCRbeta library with unique molecular identifiers. MiXCR, applied by TCRdb to the PCR reads, yields one record per CDR3 protein. Of some 400,000 distinct CDR3 sequences listed, 20% were seen once; the top ten hold 3.5% to 4%.

Source: PBMCs from the stem cell graft donor, taken from the stem cell graft. The gene calls are TRBV20-1 and TRBJ2-7; 7 bases are shared with TRBD1. This TCR came from a human donor who donated a stem cell graft to a child with acute myeloid leukemia. The CDR3 loop reads CSAQRQGGNYEQYF. The CDR3 nucleotides read TGCAGTGCGCAGAGACAGGGTGGAAATTACGAGCAGTACTTC.